This TCR beta chain was recorded in a study of blood T cell repertoires in COVID-19. The overall study: The study drew acute and convalescent COVID-19 samples from the United States, Italy and Spain. T cells, B-cell-depleted T cells, or PBMCs supplied cDNA or gDNA.

Per the original data handling: It was from reference gene primer amplification that nucleated cell counts were estimated. The method was immunoSEQ multiplex PCR; TCRdb's version includes in-frame clones alone and lacks a portion of them. V, J and clone size reflect that table, while D and trimming were determined from the DNA. The sample shows fewer than 150,000 clones, roughly 84% of them seen only once. The germline V and J ends were trimmed by 5 bases and 1 base, with 9 bases remaining between them. The CDR3 consists of 14 residues. Germline CDR1 and CDR2: SGHDT and YYEEEE. The chain links TRBV5-6 to TRBJ2-2, with D possibly being TRBD1 (6 bases). The sample comprised peripheral blood. The receptor's source is a human donor in a cohort sampled during active COVID-19. The CDR3 DNA reads as TGTGCCAGCAGACTGGGACAGAACACCGGGGAGCTGTTTTTT. Amino acid sequence: CASRLGQNTGELFF.